The rows below give T cell receptor beta chains drawn from one sample of a study of blood T cells in healthy people across ages. TCRdb re-called the 5' RACE reads through MiXCR, storing one row per CDR3 protein. The sample lists 650,000 to 700,000 distinct CDR3 sequences, around 50% occurring once. The sample was blood. The receptors here all came from a woman at least 80 years old in good health. Each CDR3 is given with its conserved first and last residue. The D gene is left open where the match is weak. Where a row states a size, it is once, few, many or the class of an expanded clone; other rows omit it.

abundance,v_gene,j_gene,d_gene,CDR3nt,CDR3aa
many,TRBV28,TRBJ2-3,.,TGTGCCTCAGCAACCCCCGGGTCTCGGAAGTATTTT,CASATPGSRKYF
.,TRBV2,TRBJ1-1,.,TGTGCCAGCTCGGCCCTCACTGAAGCTTTCTTT,CASSALTEAFF
few,TRBV9,TRBJ2-3,TRBD2,TGTGCCAGCAGCGCGGGGGGAACGACTAGCGGGCCTGGAGATACGCAGTATTTT,CASSAGGTTSGPGDTQYF
many,TRBV3-1,TRBJ2-1,.,TGTGCCAGCAGCCAAAATCGAGGGCGTTACAATGAGCAGTTCTTC,CASSQNRGRYNEQFF
once,TRBV21-1,TRBJ2-7,.,TGTGCCCACCTGGGACAGGTCTCCTACAAGCAGTACTTC,CAHLGQVSYKQYF
.,TRBV6-1,TRBJ1-2,TRBD1,TGTGCCAGCAGTCAGGACAGGGACTATGGCCACACCTTC,CASSQDRDYGHTF
few,TRBV20-1,TRBJ1-1,.,TGCAGTGCTAGTTTCTCGACCCTCAACGCTGAAGCTTTCTTT,CSASFSTLNAEAFF
few,TRBV7-3,TRBJ2-3,TRBD1,TGTGCCAGCAGCTTAACGGACAGGAGTTCCACAGATACGCAGTATTTT,CASSLTDRSSTDTQYF
.,TRBV7-9,TRBJ1-1,.,TGTGCCAGCAGGTCGCTGGCGGGGAGAATCTCTGAAGCTTTCTTT,CASRSLAGRISEAFF
.,TRBV28,TRBJ2-5,TRBD2,TGTGCCAGCAGTCCGATCGCGGCGGGGGGCGAGACCCAGTACTTC,CASSPIAAGGETQYF
.,TRBV7-9,TRBJ2-7,.,TGTGCCAGCAGCTATCAGGGACCTTCCTCCCAAAATGAGCAGTACTTC,CASSYQGPSSQNEQYF
.,TRBV20-1,TRBJ2-7,.,TGCAGTGCTCCCGCGTGGGGGATCGACGAGCAGTACTTC,CSAPAWGIDEQYF
.,TRBV27,TRBJ2-2,TRBD1,TGTGCCAGCAAGTCGGGACAGGGGGCCACCGGGGAGCTGTTTTTT,CASKSGQGATGELFF
.,TRBV4-2,TRBJ2-1,TRBD2,TGTGCCAGCAGCCAAGGACTAGCGTACAATGAGCGGTTCTTT,CASSQGLAYNERFF
many,TRBV4-1,TRBJ2-3,.,TGCGCCAGCAGCCAAGGGCCGGGCCAGGGGGATACGCAGTATTTT,CASSQGPGQGDTQYF
.,TRBV29-1,TRBJ1-2,.,TGCAGCGTCGATTCCGTGAACTATGGCTACACCTTC,CSVDSVNYGYTF
.,TRBV29-1,TRBJ1-1,TRBD1,TGCAGCGTTGATCCGGACAGGGCTGGCACTGAAGCTTTCTTT,CSVDPDRAGTEAFF
many,TRBV29-1,TRBJ2-1,TRBD2,TGCAGCGTCCGGACTAGCCTAGAGGGTGGTGAGCAGTTCTTC,CSVRTSLEGGEQFF
.,TRBV30,TRBJ1-1,.,TGTGCCTGGAGTACGGCAGCTAACACTGAAGCTTTCTTT,CAWSTAANTEAFF
many,TRBV28,TRBJ2-1,.,TGTGCCAGCAGTTTGGCAGGGACCTTCAATGAGCAGTTCTTC,CASSLAGTFNEQFF
.,TRBV4-3,TRBJ2-7,TRBD1,TGCGCCAGCAGACCAAGGACAGGGGGGAACTACGAGCAGTACTTC,CASRPRTGGNYEQYF
.,TRBV28,TRBJ1-2,.,TGTGCCAGCAGTATCCCGGGACCGAGTAACTATGGCTACACCTTC,CASSIPGPSNYGYTF
.,TRBV20-1,TRBJ2-3,TRBD1,TGCAGTGCTAGTGAAAACACAGGGACAGGCTGGTCGGGAGATACGCAGTATTTT,CSASENTGTGWSGDTQYF
.,TRBV5-1,TRBJ2-5,.,TGCGCCAGCAGCGTGGGGATAGAACAGACCCAGTACTTC,CASSVGIEQTQYF
few,TRBV6-2/TRBV6-3,TRBJ2-1,TRBD1,TGTGCCAGCAGCCTATTGGGACAGGTGAAGGAGCAGTTCTTC,CASSLLGQVKEQFF
many,TRBV9,TRBJ2-1,.,TGTGCCAGCAGCGTATTGGCCGGGAACAATGAGCAGTTCTTC,CASSVLAGNNEQFF
.,TRBV30,TRBJ1-1,.,TGTGCCTGGAGTCGGGGTGGGGGTTTTCAAGCTTTCTTT,CAWSRGGGFQAFF
.,TRBV5-1,TRBJ2-3,TRBD1,TGCGCCAGCAGCTTGCGTAGGGGGCACGGAGGCACAGATGCGCAGTATTTT,CASSLRRGHGGTDAQYF
few,TRBV7-9,TRBJ2-3,.,TGTTCCAGCAGCTTAACCGGGACATCGCAGTATTTT,CSSSLTGTSQYF
.,TRBV4-3,TRBJ2-7,TRBD1,TGCGCCAGCAGCCAAGGCCCCGGGACAGGTTACGAGCAGTACTTC,CASSQGPGTGYEQYF
.,TRBV15,TRBJ1-1,.,TGTGCCACCAGAGCCGCCCGGGGAGACACTGAAGCTTTCTTT,CATRAARGDTEAFF
many,TRBV5-5,TRBJ2-2,.,TGTGCCAGCAGCTTGGTGATGTTAGCAATGGACGGGGAGCTGTTTTTT,CASSLVMLAMDGELFF
.,TRBV2,TRBJ2-5,TRBD2,TGTGCCAGCAGTGAGACAGCGGGGGTACAAGAGACCCAGTACTTC,CASSETAGVQETQYF
.,TRBV20-1,TRBJ2-1,TRBD2,TGCAGTGCAAGTAGCGGGGGGGCCACTCTGAATGAGCAGTTCTTC,CSASSGGATLNEQFF
many,TRBV20-1,TRBJ1-2,TRBD1,TGCAGTGCTAGGGGGACAGGGGTAAACTATGGCTACACCTTC,CSARGTGVNYGYTF
.,TRBV7-2,TRBJ1-4,.,TGTGCCAGCAGCTTAGTGACCACCCGGGGTAATGAAAAACTGTTTTTT,CASSLVTTRGNEKLFF
.,TRBV7-2,TRBJ2-5,.,TGTGCCAGCAGCTTCGGGATTCGGGAGACCCAGTACTTC,CASSFGIRETQYF
.,TRBV5-1,TRBJ1-4,TRBD1,TGCGCCAGCAGCCCCGGACAGGTGGAGGAAAAACTGTTTTTT,CASSPGQVEEKLFF
.,TRBV7-9,TRBJ2-3,TRBD1,TGTGCCAGCAGTCAGGGACAGGTGGTGGATACGCAGTATTTT,CASSQGQVVDTQYF
.,TRBV6-1,TRBJ1-6,.,TGTGCCAGCAGTGTATCATTGAACCTCCACTTT,CASSVSLNLHF
many,TRBV30,TRBJ2-5,TRBD2,TGTGCCTGGTCATTCGGGACTAGCGGGATGCAAGAGACCCAGTACTTC,CAWSFGTSGMQETQYF
.,TRBV11-3,TRBJ1-2,.,TGTGCCAGCAGCCCCGGCCTCTCCCGAGGCTACACCTTC,CASSPGLSRGYTF
few,TRBV20-1,TRBJ2-5,.,TGCAGTGCTAGAGATGCAGACCCTCGAGAGCAGTACTTC,CSARDADPREQYF
.,TRBV5-1,TRBJ2-2,.,TGCGCCAGCAGCTTGAAGTCCAACACCGGGGAGCTGTTTTTT,CASSLKSNTGELFF
.,TRBV7-6,TRBJ1-1,.,TGTGCCAGCAGTTCCACAGGGATGACTGAAGCTTTCTTT,CASSSTGMTEAFF
.,TRBV4-1,TRBJ2-7,.,TGCGCCAGCAGCCAAGAATGGACTATGCTCGGCGAGCAGTACTTC,CASSQEWTMLGEQYF
.,TRBV6-2/TRBV6-3,TRBJ2-7,.,TGTGCCAGCAGTTCCGCTTCCCCTTACGAGCAGTACTTC,CASSSASPYEQYF
.,TRBV5-1,TRBJ2-3,TRBD2,TGCGCCAGCAACCAACTAGCGGGGGGTACAGATACGCAGTATTTT,CASNQLAGGTDTQYF
.,TRBV6-6,TRBJ2-3,.,TGTGCCAGCAGTTACTCTCCGGGAGATACGCAGTATTTT,CASSYSPGDTQYF